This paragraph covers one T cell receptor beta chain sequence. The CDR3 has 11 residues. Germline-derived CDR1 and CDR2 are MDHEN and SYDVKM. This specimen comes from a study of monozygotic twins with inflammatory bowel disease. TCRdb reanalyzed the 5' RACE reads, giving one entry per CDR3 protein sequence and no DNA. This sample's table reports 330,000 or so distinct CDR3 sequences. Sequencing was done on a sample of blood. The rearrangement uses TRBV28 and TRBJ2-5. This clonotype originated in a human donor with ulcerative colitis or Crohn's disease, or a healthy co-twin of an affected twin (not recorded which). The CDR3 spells CASRRTETQYF.